This T cell receptor beta chain appears in the sequencing data of a study of blood T cell repertoires in COVID-19. The data were produced by immunoSEQ multiplex PCR, yet TCRdb's version contains in-frame clones alone and is incomplete. The sample has about 210,000 clones, approximately 80% seen once. This clone was seen just once. The clonotype comes from a woman aged 45-65 years with acute COVID-19. The sample consisted of PBMCs or T cells enriched from blood (not recorded which).

The CDR3 DNA sequence: TGTGCCAGCAGTAAGGGGGAAACAGGGCCGTTCACTGAAGCTTTCTTT. Its translation is CASSKGETGPFTEAFF. This chain connects TRBV6-2 or TRBV6-3 to TRBJ1-1; possibly TRBD1 for D (6 bases). The CDR3 is made up of 16 amino acids. V lost 5 bases and J lost 4, with 20 bases in between. Germline V gene data show CDR1 as MNHEY and CDR2 as SVGEGT.